This T cell receptor (beta chain) was profiled in a study of T cells after yellow fever vaccination (dated by TCRdb to between 2017 and 2020). Regarding the research as a whole: Libraries from fractions with low cell numbers were prepared with the SMART-Seq v4 Ultra Low Input RNA kit. Blood was drawn at multiple timepoints before and after primary and secondary immunization, with bulk PBMC replicates and cell subsets isolated. To follow T-cell clones before and after primary and booster YFV17D yellow fever vaccination, bulk TCR alpha and beta repertoires were sequenced over time. Two healthy male donors made up the cohort, one aged 18 to 29 years and the other aged 30 to 40 years.

Per the germline V gene, SGHVS is the CDR1 and FQNEAQ is the CDR2. Trimming at the junction amounts to 3 bases on V and 0 bases on J, and the germline ends lie 6 bases apart. The CDR3 runs 14 residues from the cysteine to the phenylalanine. The sequence is cut down to CDR3 DNA, 42 bases in frame from base 1. In the paper's terms, the treatment or condition label means: live attenuated yellow fever vaccine strain. A standard Ficoll-Paque protocol was used to isolate PBMCs from peripheral blood. Dynabeads CD4 and CD8 positive selection kits were used to isolate CD4 and CD8 T-cell fractions. TriZol was used to extract RNA from bulk PBMCs, CD4 and CD8 fractions, and dextramer-positive and dextramer-negative fractions. Overall study outcomes, separate from this receptor: After the booster, most of the clones that had expanded following primary vaccination were detected again (just under 97% of CD4 and roughly 90% of CD8), which suggests that memory was broadly maintained. FACS-sorted repertoires could contain abundant contaminating clonotypes from the bulk population, so computational filtering was required. A small share of clonotypes was detected in both CD4 and CD8 compartments, with the overlap likely arising from convergent recombination. Compared with the primary T-cell response, the secondary T-cell response was faster but weaker, reaching its peak on day 5 rather than on day 15. Because the study included only a couple of donors, the extent to which the findings can be generalized is limited.

The instrument given in TCRdb is Illumina NovaSeq 6000. TCR cDNA was made using 5'RACE template switching, a step that added a universal primer site and unique molecular identifiers. Priming of cDNA synthesis was performed from both the TCR alpha and TCR beta constant segments. Two PCR steps were used to amplify libraries, with sample barcodes and sequencing adapters being added in the second step. Sequencing of libraries was performed on Illumina HiSeq 2500 (2x100 bp) or NovaSeq (2x150 bp). On the study's bioinformatics: Demultiplexing of reads and collapsing into UMI consensus sequences were performed with MIGEC, and V(D)J alignment was carried out with MiXCR. Vaccine-responding clonotypes were defined with edgeR using replicate PBMC samples, requiring FDR below 0.01 and a log2 fold change above 5 up to day 15. Bulk clonotypes were assigned CD4 or CD8 identity according to which sequenced CD4 or CD8 repertoire held them at higher abundance. Clones were called with MiXCR by TCRdb after fastp trimmed the public reads at Q25, and only in-frame beta chains were retained. Rows are unified per CDR3 protein, each entry keeping the most common DNA and genes. Here the V and J calls rest on TCRdb's processing, not on the authors' analysis. For this sample there are 200,000 to 250,000 distinct CDR3 sequences; approximately 3.3% appear just once. Of the sample, under 3.5% is held by the ten largest clones.

In this sample, this clonotype turned up many times. The specificity of this receptor is unknown. Within one base of it there is no much larger clone, and no base qualities were kept. The rearranged chain carries TRBV7-8 and TRBJ1-3, with no confident D gene call. The input for sequencing was CD4+ T cells sorted from PBMCs, taken 10 days after the yellow fever booster vaccination. The sequence came from a man in his late teens or twenties who received the YFV17D yellow fever vaccine. For the CDR3, the sequence is CASSFNPSGNTIYF. The nucleotide sequence reads TGTGCCAGCAGCTTCAACCCCTCTGGAAACACCATATATTTT.